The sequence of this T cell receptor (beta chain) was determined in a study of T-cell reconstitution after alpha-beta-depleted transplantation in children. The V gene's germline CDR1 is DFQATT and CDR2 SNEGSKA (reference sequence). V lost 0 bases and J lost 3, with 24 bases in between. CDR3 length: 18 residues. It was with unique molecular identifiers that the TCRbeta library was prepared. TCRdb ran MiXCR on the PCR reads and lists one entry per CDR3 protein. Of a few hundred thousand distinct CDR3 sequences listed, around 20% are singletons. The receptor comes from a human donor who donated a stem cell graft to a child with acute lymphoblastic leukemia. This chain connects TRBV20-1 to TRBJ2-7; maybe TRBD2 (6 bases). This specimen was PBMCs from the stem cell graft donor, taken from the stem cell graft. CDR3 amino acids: CSARDISVAGGSVYEQYF. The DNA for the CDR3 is TGCAGTGCTAGAGATATTTCGGTCGCTGGGGGGAGTGTCTACGAGCAGTACTTC.